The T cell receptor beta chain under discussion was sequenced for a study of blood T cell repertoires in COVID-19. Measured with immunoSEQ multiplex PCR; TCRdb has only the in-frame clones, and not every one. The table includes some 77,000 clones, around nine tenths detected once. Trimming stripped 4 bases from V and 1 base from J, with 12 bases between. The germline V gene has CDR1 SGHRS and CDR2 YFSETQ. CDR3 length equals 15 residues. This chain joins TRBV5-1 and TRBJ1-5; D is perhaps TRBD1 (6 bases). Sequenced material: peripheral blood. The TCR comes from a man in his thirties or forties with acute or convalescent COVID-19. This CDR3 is CASSPRGGSNQPQHF. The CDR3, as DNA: TGCGCCAGCAGCCCGAGGGGGGGAAGCAATCAGCCCCAGCATTTT.